The 13 T cell receptor beta chains below all came from one sample that was sequenced in a study of T cell responses to AZD1222 COVID-19 vaccine. Here immunoSEQ multiplex PCR was the method, and the copy in TCRdb shows in-frame clones only, minus some. Among fewer than 150,000 clones listed, just over 90% were seen once. Source: peripheral blood, taken on day 0 of AZD1222 vaccination. Receptors were obtained from an adult in good health.

V usage is TRBV13 and J usage is TRBJ2-3, with a weak D call TRBD1 (6 bases). This CDR3 has 15 residues. Trimming shortened V by 5 bases and J by 2 bases, and 14 bases separated the two germline ends. The germline gives CDR1 PRHDT, CDR2 FYEKMQ (reference sequence). The CDR3 DNA follows: TGTGCCAGCAGCCCCCAGGGGAGCGCCACAGATACGCAGTATTTT. Protein product: CASSPQGSATDTQYF.

The chain joins TRBV6-5 to TRBJ1-3, with unresolved D. Germline V CDR1 and CDR2: MNHEY, SVGAGI. The CDR3 has 15 residues. The V end lost 2 bases, the J end lost 0 bases, and 8 bases lay between the germline ends. The CDR3 loop reads CASSYLRDSGNTIYF. CDR3 coding DNA: TGTGCCAGCAGTTACCTAAGAGACTCTGGAAACACCATATATTTT.

The chain has TRBV5-1 and TRBJ2-1; 7 positions agree with TRBD2. The CDR3 has 15 amino acids. Trimming took 0 bases from V and 9 from J; bases not matched to a gene: 9. The germline V gene encodes CDR1 SGHRS and CDR2 YFSETQ. This CDR3 is CASSLDAGAPGEQFF. As DNA, the CDR3 is TGCGCCAGCAGCTTGGACGCGGGAGCACCGGGTGAGCAGTTCTTC.

The chain couples TRBV27 to TRBJ1-3; no definite D call. CDR1 MNHEY and CDR2 SMNVEV come from the germline V gene (reference sequence). The CDR3 runs 16 residues. V lost 1 base to trimming and J lost 2 bases, with 12 bases between them. The CDR3: CASSLLGPDAGNTIYF. The CDR3 bases are TGTGCCAGCAGTTTATTGGGTCCAGATGCTGGAAACACCATATATTTT.

The chain carries TRBV18 and TRBJ1-4; 7 nucleotides match TRBD1. V lost 4 bases to trimming and J lost 6 bases; unmatched junction nucleotides: 8. CDR1 is KGHSH, CDR2 LQKENI, per germline. This CDR3 region has 15 residues. CDR3 protein: CASSLGTADYEKLFF. The CDR3 region has the DNA TGTGCCAGCTCACTCGGGACAGCGGACTATGAAAAACTGTTTTTT. Full variable domain (remainder filled in from reference TRBV18 and TRBJ1-4): NAGVMQNPRHLVRRRGQEARLRCSPMKGHSHVYWYRQLPEEGLKFMVYLQKENIIDESGMPKERFSAEFPKEGPSILRIQQVVRGDSAAYFCASSLGTADYEKLFFGSGTQLSVL.

V gene TRBV30 combines with J gene TRBJ1-5; TRBD1 might be the D (6 bases). Germline V gene data show CDR1 as GTSNPN and CDR2 as SVGIG (reference sequence). This CDR3 has 13 amino acids. Trimming stripped 2 bases from V and 7 bases from J, with 12 bases between. CDR3 DNA: TGTGCCTGGAGTAGGGGGGTAGGGCAGCCCCAGCATTTT. It translates to CAWSRGVGQPQHF.

The chain has TRBV4-2 and TRBJ2-1; no firm D call. Germline assignment: CDR1 LGHNA and CDR2 YNFKEQ. Trimming removed 0 bases from V and 7 bases from J, with 13 bases in between. The CDR3 covers 15 residues. The CDR3 loop reads CASSQEGSSVNEQFF. The DNA of the CDR3 is TGTGCCAGCAGCCAAGAGGGGTCCAGTGTGAATGAGCAGTTCTTC.

The chain joins TRBV10-2 to TRBJ1-5, with 9 bases aligning to TRBD1. The CDR3 contains 13 residues. Trimming at V came to 8 bases and at J to 9 bases, leaving 8 bases not matched to a gene. CDR1 is WSHSY, CDR2 SAAADI, per germline. The CDR3, as DNA: TGCGCCAGCTGGGGACAGGGTGATCGGCCCCAGCATTTT. Translating gives CASWGQGDRPQHF.

The rearrangement uses TRBV3-1 (or the pseudogene TRBV3-2) and TRBJ1-5, with D maybe TRBD1 (6 bases). The germline gives CDR1 LGHDT, CDR2 YNNKEL (reference sequence). This CDR3 spans 15 amino acids. V shed 2 bases and J shed 3 bases, with 11 bases lying between them. This CDR3 reads CASSQTDSLNQPQHF. In DNA, the CDR3 is TGTGCCAGCAGCCAAACGGACAGTCTCAATCAGCCCCAGCATTTT.

The V gene is TRBV6-5, the J gene TRBJ1-2; no definite D call. Germline V gives CDR1 MNHEY, CDR2 SVGAGI. The CDR3 covers 13 residues. The V end was cut by 2 bases, the J end by 4 bases, with 8 bases between. The CDR3 DNA reads as TGTGCCAGCAGTTACGGGCAGTTCTATGGCTACACCTTC. This sequence encodes CASSYGQFYGYTF.

A single count supports this clone. V is TRBV24-1 and J is TRBJ2-7; 13 nucleotides match TRBD2. The CDR3 extends over 17 amino acids. Germline values: CDR1 KGHDR, CDR2 SFDVKD. V lost 4 bases to trimming and J lost 3 bases; unmatched junction nucleotides: 8. The CDR3, as DNA: TGTGCCACCAGTGACTCCGGGACTAGCGGGGCCCTCTACGAGCAGTACTTC. Protein: CATSDSGTSGALYEQYF.

The rearrangement uses TRBV6-5 and TRBJ1-6; D is perhaps TRBD1 (6 bases). V lost 4 bases and J 7 bases, leaving 11 bases between the germline ends. This CDR3 has 14 amino acids. Germline assignment: CDR1 MNHEY and CDR2 SVGAGI. The CDR3 loop is CASSLQGRNSPLHF. CDR3 coding DNA: TGTGCCAGCAGTTTACAGGGCCGAAATTCACCCCTCCACTTT.

The chain couples TRBV15 to TRBJ1-2, with a possible D match to TRBD1 (5 bases). Per the germline V gene, CDR1 is LNHNV and CDR2 is YYDKDF (reference sequence). The CDR3 has 14 residues. Trimming left V 1 base short and J 6 bases short, with 12 bases between. The CDR3 sequence: CATSRGGRVDGYTF. In DNA form, the CDR3 reads TGTGCCACCAGCAGAGGGGGCAGGGTCGATGGCTACACCTTC.